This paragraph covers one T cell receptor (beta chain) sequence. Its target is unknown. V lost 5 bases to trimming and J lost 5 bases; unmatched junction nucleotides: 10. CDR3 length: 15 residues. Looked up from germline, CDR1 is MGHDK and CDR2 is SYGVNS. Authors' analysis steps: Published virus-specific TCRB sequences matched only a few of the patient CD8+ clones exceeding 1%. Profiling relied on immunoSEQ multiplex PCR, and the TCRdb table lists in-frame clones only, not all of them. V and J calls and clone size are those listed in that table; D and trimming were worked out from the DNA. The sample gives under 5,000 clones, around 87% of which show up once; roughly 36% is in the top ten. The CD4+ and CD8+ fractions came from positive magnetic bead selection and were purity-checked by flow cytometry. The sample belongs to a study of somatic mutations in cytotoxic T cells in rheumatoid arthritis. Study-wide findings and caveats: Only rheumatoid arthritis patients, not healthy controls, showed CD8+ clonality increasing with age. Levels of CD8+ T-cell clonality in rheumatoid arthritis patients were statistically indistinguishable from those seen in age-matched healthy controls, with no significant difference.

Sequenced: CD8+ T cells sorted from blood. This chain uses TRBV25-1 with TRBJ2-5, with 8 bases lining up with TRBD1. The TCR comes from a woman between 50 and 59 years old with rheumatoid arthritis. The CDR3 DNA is TGTGCCAGCAGTCCTCAGGGGGCGGGTGGGGAGACCCAGTACTTC. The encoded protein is CASSPQGAGGETQYF.